This paragraph reports one TCR beta chain. The sample belongs to a study of OX40 agonist ivuxolimab in advanced cancers. Germline V gene data show CDR1 as SGHRS and CDR2 as YFSETQ. The CDR3 is 15 residues long. V gave up 0 bases and J gave up 6 bases; unmatched junction bases: 8. Sequencing used immunoSEQ multiplex PCR; TCRdb keeps in-frame clones, though not all of them. The data hold 85,000 to 120,000 clones, with about nine tenths observed a single time. The receptor comes from an adult with an advanced solid tumor such as melanoma, head and neck, liver or kidney cancer. V gene TRBV5-1 combines with J gene TRBJ2-7, with 8 nucleotides matching TRBD1. Specimen: CD4+ or CD8+ T cells sorted from blood, collected in a trial of the OX40 agonist ivuxolimab. The CDR3 nucleotides are TGCGCCAGCAGCTTGGATGGCGGGACAGGTAGCGAGCAGTACTTC. This gives the protein CASSLDGGTGSEQYF.